These 14 T cell receptor beta chains came from one sample sequenced in a study of CD8+ T cells in alopecia areata. Extracted RNA was reverse transcribed into cDNA, the sequencing template. Only in-frame clones appear in the TCRdb table, and some are missing; sequencing was by immunoSEQ multiplex PCR. The data contain more than 200,000 clones, 67% of them singletons. The sample here was CD4+ T cells sorted from blood, taken at week 0. These receptors originate from a human donor with alopecia areata.

For the CDR3, the DNA is TGTGCCATCAGTGAGTCGAGGCAGGTCTACAATGAGCAGTTCTTC. Protein product: CAISESRQVYNEQFF. The V call is TRBV10-3, the J call TRBJ2-1; no definite D call. Germline V gives CDR1 ENHRY, CDR2 SYGVKD. CDR3 length: 15 amino acids. Trimming stripped 0 bases from V and 3 bases from J, with 9 bases between.

V usage is TRBV6-5 and J usage is TRBJ1-1; the D gene is possibly TRBD1 (5 bases). The CDR3 runs to 13 residues. Germline values: CDR1 MNHEY, CDR2 SVGAGI. V dropped 2 bases and J dropped 6 bases, with 10 bases sitting between them. CDR3 protein: CASSYGRVAEAFF. The DNA of the CDR3 is TGTGCCAGCAGTTACGGCAGGGTGGCTGAAGCTTTCTTT.

The chain joins TRBV14 to TRBJ2-1; 14 bases line up with TRBD2. CDR3 size: 17 residues. The V gene's germline CDR1 is SGHDN and CDR2 FVKESK. V lost 4 bases and J lost 12; bases outside the gene matches: 14. CDR3 sequence (DNA): TGTGCCAGCAGCCTCCTTTGGGGACTAGCGGGGGCCTCCGGGCAGTTCTTC. Residues: CASSLLWGLAGASGQFF. The variable domain in full, completed from reference TRBV14 and TRBJ2-1, reads EAGVTQFPSHSVIEKGQTVTLRCDPISGHDNLYWYRRVMGKEIKFLLHFVKESKQDESGMPNNRFLAERTGGTYSTLKVQPAELEDSGVYFCASSLLWGLAGASGQFFGPGTRLTVL.

The chain joins TRBV30 to TRBJ1-5; D perhaps matches TRBD1 (6 bases). The V end lost 1 base, the J end lost 7 bases, and 8 bases lay between the germline ends. This CDR3 is built from 12 residues. The germline CDR1 and CDR2 sequences are GTSNPN and SVGIG (reference sequence). In DNA form, the CDR3 reads TGTGCCTGGAGTGACAGGGACCAGCCCCAGCATTTT. Residues: CAWSDRDQPQHF.

V and J are TRBV30 and TRBJ2-5, with a possible D match to TRBD1 (6 bases). Germline V gives CDR1 GTSNPN, CDR2 SVGIG (reference sequence). The germline V and J ends were trimmed by 2 bases and 2 bases, with 15 bases remaining between them. The CDR3 totals 15 residues. In nucleotides, the CDR3 is TGTGCCTGGAGTCCCATACAGGGAGAGCAAGAGACCCAGTACTTC. Its protein is CAWSPIQGEQETQYF.

The chain is built from TRBV27 and TRBJ2-5; the D is unclear. Looked up from germline, CDR1 is MNHEY and CDR2 is SMNVEV (reference sequence). The length of the CDR3 is 12 residues. Deletions cut 6 bases from V and 4 bases from J, with 9 bases between. The CDR3 sequence: CASSRWGETQYF. The CDR3 nucleotides read TGTGCCAGCAGCCGTTGGGGAGAGACCCAGTACTTC.

This clone was seen more than once but under ten times. V is TRBV29-1 and J is TRBJ2-2, with D unresolved. Per germline, CDR1 SQVTM and CDR2 ANQGSEA. V lost 4 bases and J 3 bases, leaving 6 bases between the germline ends. The CDR3 is made up of 12 amino acids. CDR3 coding DNA: TGCAGCGTTGTATCTTACACCGGGGAGCTGTTTTTT. This sequence encodes CSVVSYTGELFF.

The V call is TRBV2, the J call TRBJ2-2, with D unclear. The V end lost 6 bases, the J end lost 4 bases, and 12 bases lay between the germline ends. The germline V gene has CDR1 SNHLY and CDR2 FYNNEI. The CDR3 runs to 14 residues. This CDR3 reads CASSVLGSTGELFF. In DNA form, the CDR3 reads TGTGCCAGCAGCGTACTCGGCAGCACCGGGGAGCTGTTTTTT.

In the case of this clone: In the same sample, other DNA sequences code for this CDR3. This chain joins TRBV30 and TRBJ1-2; 7 nucleotides align to TRBD1. The germline V gene encodes CDR1 GTSNPN and CDR2 SVGIG (reference sequence). The junction had 3 bases not matched to a gene; V was cut back by 0 bases and J by 5 bases. The CDR3 is 13 residues long. The CDR3 DNA sequence: TGTGCCTGGAGTGTACAGGGGCCGTATGGCTACACCTTC. Translating it yields CAWSVQGPYGYTF. The whole variable domain, filled in from reference TRBV30 and TRBJ1-2, reads SQTIHQWPATLVQPVGSPLSLECTVEGTSNPNLYWYRQAAGRGLQLLFYSVGIGQISSEVPQNLSASRPQDRQFILSSKKLLLSDSGFYLCAWSVQGPYGYTFGSGTRLTVV.

This chain uses TRBV30 with TRBJ1-1; no firm D call. The V end was cut by 3 bases, the J end by 7 bases, with 21 bases between. Per germline, CDR1 GTSNPN and CDR2 SVGIG (reference sequence). CDR3 size: 15 residues. Here the CDR3 DNA reads TGTGCCTGGAGGAGGGAACCTCTCTGGGAGGGTGAAGCTTTCTTT. This encodes CAWRREPLWEGEAFF.

This chain uses TRBV15 with TRBJ2-1, with a possible D match to TRBD2 (5 bases). This CDR3 spans 14 amino acids. Germline V lookup: CDR1 LNHNV, CDR2 YYDKDF (reference sequence). Trimming pared 0 bases from V and 5 bases from J, leaving 8 bases between. The CDR3 DNA is TGTGCCACCAGCAGAGATCTGACTAACAATGAGCAGTTCTTC. The encoded protein is CATSRDLTNNEQFF.

This clone was seen only a few times. The chain couples TRBV7-2 to TRBJ2-1; D not resolved. Per germline, CDR1 SGHTA and CDR2 FQGNSA. The CDR3 is made up of 12 amino acids. V was pared by 6 bases and J by 7 bases, with 10 bases between. As DNA, the CDR3 is TGTGCCAGCAGGCAACCTCCTAATGAGCAGTTCTTC. This gives the protein CASRQPPNEQFF.

This clone was counted a few times. The chain combines TRBV6-6 with TRBJ2-3; 7 nucleotides line up with TRBD1. V lost 5 bases to trimming and J lost 0 bases; unmatched junction nucleotides: 8. The CDR3 runs 16 residues. Germline CDR1 and CDR2: MNHNY and SVGAGI (reference sequence). CDR3 sequence reads: CASSLDREVSTDTQYF. DNA for the CDR3: TGTGCCAGCAGTCTCGACAGGGAAGTTAGCACAGATACGCAGTATTTT.

The chain joins TRBV7-2 to TRBJ1-5; 7 bases line up with TRBD1. J gave up 4 bases and V 2 bases, and 5 bases lay outside the gene matches. In germline, CDR1 is SGHTA, CDR2 FQGNSA. The length of the CDR3 is 15 residues. The CDR3, as DNA: TGTGCCAGCAGCTTAAGGACAGGCTTGAATCAGCCCCAGCATTTT. This encodes CASSLRTGLNQPQHF.